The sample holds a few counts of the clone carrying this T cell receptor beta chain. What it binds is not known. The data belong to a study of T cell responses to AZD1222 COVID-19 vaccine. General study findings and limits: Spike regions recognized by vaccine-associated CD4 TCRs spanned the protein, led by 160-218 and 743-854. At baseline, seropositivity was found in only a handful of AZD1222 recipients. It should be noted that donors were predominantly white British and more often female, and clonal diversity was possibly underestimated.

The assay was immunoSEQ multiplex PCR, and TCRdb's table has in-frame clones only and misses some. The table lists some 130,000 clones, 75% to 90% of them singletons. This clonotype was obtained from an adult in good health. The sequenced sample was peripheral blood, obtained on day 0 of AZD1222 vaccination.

The CDR3 DNA sequence: TGCAGTGCTAGATCCCTGGAGACCCAGTACTTC. As protein: CSARSLETQYF. The gene calls are TRBV20-1 and TRBJ2-5; D not certain. Germline V gene data show CDR1 as DFQATT and CDR2 as SNEGSKA (reference sequence). This CDR3 contains 11 residues. Trimming removed 2 bases at V and 5 bases at J, with 6 bases between.